Sequencing of this T cell receptor (beta chain) was carried out in a study of shared clonotypes between healthy human individuals. Whole-study context: CD4 naive and CD4 memory each took three plates per donor, while CD8 naive took two and CD8 memory one.

Caucasian adults residing in Nashville, Tennessee made up all the donors. Splitting the CD4+ cells yielded a CD45RA+ naive subset and a CD45RA-negative memory subset. As processed by the authors: Junction-only immunoSEQ sequences carried no quality scores, so filtering differed. The method was immunoSEQ multiplex PCR; TCRdb's version includes in-frame clones alone and lacks a portion of them. V and J calls and clone size are given by that table; D and trimming were obtained from the DNA. The repertoire holds 950,000 to 1,100,000 clones, with approximately 70% as singletons. Per the germline V gene, CDR1 is SEHNR and CDR2 is FQNEAQ (reference sequence). The CDR3 covers 18 residues. The V and J ends lost 4 bases and 2 bases, in that order; junction bases with no gene match: 15.

The J gene is TRBJ2-7, the V gene TRBV7-9, with 9 nucleotides matching TRBD2. Sequenced: memory CD4+ T cells sorted from blood. The sample's subset: CD45RA-negative fraction. This sequence originates from a man aged 18 to 29 in good health. CDR3 amino acids: CASSSGTSPSLSPYEQYF. CDR3 sequence (DNA): TGTGCCAGCAGCTCCGGGACTAGCCCATCCCTGAGTCCCTACGAGCAGTACTTC. Full variable domain (missing parts from reference TRBV7-9 and TRBJ2-7): DTGVSQNPRHKITKRGQNVTFRCDPISEHNRLYWYRQTLGQGPEFLTYFQNEAQLEKSRLLSDRFSAERPKGSFSTLEIQRTEQGDSAMYLCASSSGTSPSLSPYEQYFGPGTRLTVT.